This T cell receptor (beta chain) was identified during a study of graft-versus-host responses after intestinal transplantation. Turning to the study itself: Recipients were all induced with anti-thymocyte globulin, then given tacrolimus and steroids for about 3 years.

The assay was immunoSEQ multiplex PCR, and TCRdb's table has in-frame clones only and misses some. The sample contains about 90,000 clones, about nine tenths of which appear only once. The ends were cut back, 3 bases at V and 7 bases at J, with 15 bases in the middle. CDR1 is GTSNPN, CDR2 SVGIG, per germline (reference sequence). The CDR3 sequence is 13 residues long. As for this clone: Its target is not known.

Study-wide points: Clonal ratios of graft-versus-host to host-versus-graft in allografts were high for patients exhibiting graft-donor T cell macrochimerism. Recipient marrow held GvH clones, some first seen in ileum or blood.

This clonotype was obtained from a human donor who received an intestinal transplant. This sequence joins TRBV30 and TRBJ1-2; perhaps TRBD1 as D (6 bases). The specimen was unstimulated CD4+ T cells sorted from spleen or lymph node cells, collected before intestinal transplant. CDR3 sequence reads: CAWSRAGGGGYTF. The CDR3 DNA reads TGTGCCTGGAGCCGGGCCGGGGGCGGTGGCTACACCTTC. The full variable domain, its missing parts supplied by reference TRBV30 and TRBJ1-2, is SQTIHQWPATLVQPVGSPLSLECTVEGTSNPNLYWYRQAAGRGLQLLFYSVGIGQISSEVPQNLSASRPQDRQFILSSKKLLLSDSGFYLCAWSRAGGGGYTFGSGTRLTVV.